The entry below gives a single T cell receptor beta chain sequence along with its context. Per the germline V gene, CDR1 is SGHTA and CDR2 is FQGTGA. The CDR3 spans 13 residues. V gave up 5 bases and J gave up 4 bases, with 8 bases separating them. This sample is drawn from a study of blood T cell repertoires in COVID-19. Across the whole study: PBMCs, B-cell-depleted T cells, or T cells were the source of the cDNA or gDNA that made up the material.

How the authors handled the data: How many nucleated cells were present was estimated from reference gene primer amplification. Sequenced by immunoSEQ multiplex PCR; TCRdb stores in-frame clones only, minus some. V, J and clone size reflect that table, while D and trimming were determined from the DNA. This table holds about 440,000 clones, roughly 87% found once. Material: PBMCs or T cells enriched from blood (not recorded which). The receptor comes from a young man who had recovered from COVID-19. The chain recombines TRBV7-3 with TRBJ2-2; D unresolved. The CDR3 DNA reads TGTGCCAGCAGCCGAGATCGCACCGGGGAGCTGTTTTTT. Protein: CASSRDRTGELFF.